Only a few counts were recorded for the clone carrying this T cell receptor beta chain. No antigen is known for it. This entry is derived from a study of CD8 T cells in ankylosing spondylitis. Study results and caveats: Seemingly characteristic of ankylosing spondylitis blood was a TCR beta motif consisting of roughly 8 highly homologous variants. Several of the motif variants were reported before in synovial fluid and blood from reactive arthritis.

Germline V CDR1 and CDR2: SGHTA, FQGTGA. CDR3 length: 15 residues. V was shortened by 2 bases and J by 0 bases, with 9 bases between the two germline ends. TCRdb re-analysed the 5' RACE reads in MiXCR, keeping a single row per CDR3 protein. The sample consists of fewer than 450,000 distinct CDR3 sequences, roughly 15% of them appearing once. This receptor was identified in a male donor with ankylosing spondylitis. V usage is TRBV7-3 and J usage is TRBJ2-3, with TRBD1 as a possible D gene (5 bases). The sequenced material came from blood, either unsorted or a sorted T cell fraction (not recorded which). The CDR3 loop reads CASSLGASSTDTQYF. In DNA, the CDR3 is TGTGCCAGCAGCTTAGGGGCTAGTAGCACAGATACGCAGTATTTT.